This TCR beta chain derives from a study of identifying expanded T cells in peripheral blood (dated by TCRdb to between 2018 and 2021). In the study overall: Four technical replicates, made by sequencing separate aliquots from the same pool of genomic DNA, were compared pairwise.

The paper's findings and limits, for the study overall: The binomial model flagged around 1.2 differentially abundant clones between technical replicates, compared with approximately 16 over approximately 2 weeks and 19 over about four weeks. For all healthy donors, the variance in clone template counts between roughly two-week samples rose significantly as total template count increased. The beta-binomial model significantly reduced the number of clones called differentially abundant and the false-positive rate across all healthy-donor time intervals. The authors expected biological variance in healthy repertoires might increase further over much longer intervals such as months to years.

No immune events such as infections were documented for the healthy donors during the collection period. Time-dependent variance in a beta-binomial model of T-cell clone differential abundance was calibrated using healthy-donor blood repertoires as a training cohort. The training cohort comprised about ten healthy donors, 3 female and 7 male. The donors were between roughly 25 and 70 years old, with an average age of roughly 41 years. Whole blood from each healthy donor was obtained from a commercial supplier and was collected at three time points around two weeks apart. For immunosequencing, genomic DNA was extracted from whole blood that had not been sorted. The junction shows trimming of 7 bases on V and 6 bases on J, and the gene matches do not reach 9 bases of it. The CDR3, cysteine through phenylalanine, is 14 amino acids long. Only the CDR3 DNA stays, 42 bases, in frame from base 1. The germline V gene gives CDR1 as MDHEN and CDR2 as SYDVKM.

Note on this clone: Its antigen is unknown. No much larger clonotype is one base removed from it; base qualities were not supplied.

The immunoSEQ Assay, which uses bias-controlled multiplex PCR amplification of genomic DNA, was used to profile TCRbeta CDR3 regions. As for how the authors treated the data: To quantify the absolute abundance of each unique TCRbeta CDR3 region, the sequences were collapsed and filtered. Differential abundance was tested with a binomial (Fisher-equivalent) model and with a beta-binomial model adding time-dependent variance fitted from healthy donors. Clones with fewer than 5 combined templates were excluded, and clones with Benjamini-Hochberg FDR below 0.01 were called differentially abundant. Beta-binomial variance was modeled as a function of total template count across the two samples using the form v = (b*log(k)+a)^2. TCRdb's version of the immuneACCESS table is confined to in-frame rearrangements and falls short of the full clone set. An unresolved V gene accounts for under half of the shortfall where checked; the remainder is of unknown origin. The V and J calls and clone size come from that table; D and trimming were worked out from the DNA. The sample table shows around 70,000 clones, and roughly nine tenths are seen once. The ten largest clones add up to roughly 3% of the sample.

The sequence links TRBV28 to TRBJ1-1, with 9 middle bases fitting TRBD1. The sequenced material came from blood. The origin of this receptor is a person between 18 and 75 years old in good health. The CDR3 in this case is CASTTLGQGSEAFF. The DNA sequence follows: TGTGCCAGCACCACTTTGGGACAGGGCTCTGAAGCTTTCTTT.